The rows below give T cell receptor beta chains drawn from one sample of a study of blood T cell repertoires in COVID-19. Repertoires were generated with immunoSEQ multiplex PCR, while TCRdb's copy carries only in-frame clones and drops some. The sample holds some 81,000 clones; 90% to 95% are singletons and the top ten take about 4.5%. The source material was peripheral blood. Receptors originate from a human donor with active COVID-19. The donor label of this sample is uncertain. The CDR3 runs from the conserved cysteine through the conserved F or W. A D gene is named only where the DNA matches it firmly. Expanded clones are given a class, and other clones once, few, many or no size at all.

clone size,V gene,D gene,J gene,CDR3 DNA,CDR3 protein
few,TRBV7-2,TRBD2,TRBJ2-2,TGTGCCAGCAGCTCCGCGGGGGGAGGGACCGGGGAGCTGTTTTTT,CASSSAGGGTGELFF
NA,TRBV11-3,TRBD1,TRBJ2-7,TGTGCCAGCAGCACACCCTTCGGACAGGGGGCCTACGAGCAGTACTTC,CASSTPFGQGAYEQYF
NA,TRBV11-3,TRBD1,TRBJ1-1,TGTGCCAGCAGCTCTATCAAAGGGACAGGACGATTGGAAGCTTTCTTT,CASSSIKGTGRLEAFF
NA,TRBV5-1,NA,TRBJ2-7,TGCGCCAGCAGCGCTCCCTGGGGGGGCTCTGCCAACGAGCAGTACTTC,CASSAPWGGSANEQYF
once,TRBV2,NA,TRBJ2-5,TGTGCCAGCAGTGAACAGGGTTTCCAAGAGACCCAGTACTTC,CASSEQGFQETQYF
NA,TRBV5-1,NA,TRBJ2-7,TGCGCCAGCAAATCGAGGCAAGGGGAACTCGAGCAGTACTTC,CASKSRQGELEQYF
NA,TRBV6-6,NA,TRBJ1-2,TGTGCCAGCAGTCCGGGGAGCTATGGCTACACCTTC,CASSPGSYGYTF
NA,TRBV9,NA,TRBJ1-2,TGTGCCAGCAGCGTAGATGGCAGGGGCTATGGCTACACCTTC,CASSVDGRGYGYTF
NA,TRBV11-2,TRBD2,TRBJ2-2,TGTGCCAGCAGCTTGACTAGCGGGAGAGGTACCGGGGAGCTGTTTTTT,CASSLTSGRGTGELFF
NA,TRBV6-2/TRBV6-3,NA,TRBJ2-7,TGTGCCAGCAGCCTCTCGACTCCGAGGGGGTACGAGCAGTACTTC,CASSLSTPRGYEQYF
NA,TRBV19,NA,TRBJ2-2,TGTGCCAGTAATGATCTAGGGGACACCGGGGAGCTGTTTTTT,CASNDLGDTGELFF
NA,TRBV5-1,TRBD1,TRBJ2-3,TGCGCCAGCAGCTTGTGGGGACAGGGCCCAGATACGCAGTATTTT,CASSLWGQGPDTQYF
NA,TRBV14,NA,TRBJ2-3,TGTGCCAGCAGCCAGGCAGGACTCACAGATACGCAGTATTTT,CASSQAGLTDTQYF
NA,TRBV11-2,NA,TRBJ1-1,TGTGCCAGCAGCCAGAACGGAATCGGGGTAGTAGCTTTCTTT,CASSQNGIGVVAFF
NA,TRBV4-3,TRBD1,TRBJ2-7,TGCGCCAGCAGCCAAGGCGTCTTAGGGGGCTTCGACGAGCAGTACTTC,CASSQGVLGGFDEQYF
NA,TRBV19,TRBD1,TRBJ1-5,TGTGCCAGTAGTATGTCGGACAGGGGTGGTCAGCCCCAGCATTTT,CASSMSDRGGQPQHF
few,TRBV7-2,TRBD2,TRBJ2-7,TGTGCCAGCAGCGGAGCGGGAGCACCGGTAGGCGAGCAGTACTTC,CASSGAGAPVGEQYF
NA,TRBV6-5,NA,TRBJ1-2,TGTGCCAGCAGAAATAGGGACAGCTACACCTTC,CASRNRDSYTF
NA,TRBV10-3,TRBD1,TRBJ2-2,TGTGCCATCAGCGGGACAGTTGACACCGGGGAGCTGTTTTTT,CAISGTVDTGELFF
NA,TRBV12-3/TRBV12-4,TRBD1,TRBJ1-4,TGTGCCAGCAGGGAGGGACAGGCCGAAAAACTGTTTTTT,CASREGQAEKLFF
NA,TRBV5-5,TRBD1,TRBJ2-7,TGTGCCAGCAGAACAAACCGGGACAGTATTTACGAGCAGTACTTC,CASRTNRDSIYEQYF
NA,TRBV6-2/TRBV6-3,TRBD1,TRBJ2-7,TGTGCCAGCAGTAATACACGGACAGGGGCGGGCGAGCAGTACTTC,CASSNTRTGAGEQYF
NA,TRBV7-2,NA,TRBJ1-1,TGTGCCAGCAGCTTAGCTTCGGGGATACCTGAAGCTTTCTTT,CASSLASGIPEAFF
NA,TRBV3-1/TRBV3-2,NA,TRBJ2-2,TGTGCCAGCAGCCAAGCGGGGGTCGGAGCGGTATACACCGGGGAGCTGTTTTTT,CASSQAGVGAVYTGELFF
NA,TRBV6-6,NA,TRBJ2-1,TGTGCCAGCAGGCGGGACAGCCTCTACAATGAGCAGTTCTTC,CASRRDSLYNEQFF
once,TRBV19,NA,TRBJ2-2,TGTGCCAGTAGGGGGGCTAGTGACACCGGGGAGCTGTTTTTT,CASRGASDTGELFF
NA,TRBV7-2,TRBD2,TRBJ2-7,TGTGCCAGCAGCTTAGTTCGCCTAGCGGGAAGCTCCTACGAGCAGTACTTC,CASSLVRLAGSSYEQYF
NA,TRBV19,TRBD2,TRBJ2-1,TGTGCCAGTAGTACCATACTAGCGGGGGTGGTCAATGAGCAGTTCTTC,CASSTILAGVVNEQFF
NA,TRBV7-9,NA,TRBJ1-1,TGTGCCAGCAGCGTTCACGGGGAGGGTCCTGAAGCTTTCTTT,CASSVHGEGPEAFF